Below are 15 T cell receptor beta chains sequenced from a single sample in a study of cytomegalovirus exposure and HLA in healthy donors. The primer mix had 60 Vbeta and 13 Jbeta primers. Clones were read by immunoSEQ multiplex PCR, and TCRdb kept only the in-frame ones, dropping some. The data show about 94,000 clones, around 82% seen once. The sample comprised PBMCs. Receptors were obtained from a woman between 55 and 75 years old in good health and CMV-seronegative.

This chain joins TRBV5-6 and TRBJ2-7, with D tentatively TRBD1 (5 bases). Germline CDR1 SGHDT, CDR2 YYEEEE. Trimming stripped 2 bases from V and 4 bases from J, with 7 bases between. The CDR3 length is 12 residues. CDR3 region: CASSFQGYEQYF. The CDR3 nucleotides are TGTGCCAGCAGCTTTCAGGGATACGAGCAGTACTTC.

The rearrangement links TRBV7-2 to TRBJ2-5, with D possibly being TRBD1 (6 bases). CDR3 length: 14 residues. Trimming stripped 1 base from V and 4 bases from J, with 10 bases between. Germline V lookup: CDR1 SGHTA, CDR2 FQGNSA. For the CDR3, the DNA is TGTGCCAGCAGCTTAGTTGGGGGCGGAGAGACCCAGTACTTC. Translation: CASSLVGGGETQYF.

The chain links TRBV7-6 to TRBJ2-1; 13 nucleotides align to TRBD2. The CDR3 consists of 19 residues. The trim removed 3 bases at V and 0 bases at J, leaving 8 bases unmatched. CDR1 SGHVS and CDR2 FNYEAQ come from the germline V gene. CDR3 loop: CASSFPGLAGASSYNEQFF. The CDR3 DNA follows: TGTGCCAGCAGCTTCCCCGGACTAGCGGGGGCTAGCTCCTACAATGAGCAGTTCTTC. Using reference TRBV7-6 and TRBJ2-1 for the parts outside the CDR3, the full variable domain is GAGVSQSPRYKVTKRGQDVALRCDPISGHVSLYWYRQALGQGPEFLTYFNYEAQQDKSGLPNDRFSAERPEGSISTLTIQRTEQRDSAMYRCASSFPGLAGASSYNEQFFGPGTRLTVL.

V gene TRBV5-4 combines with J gene TRBJ2-5, with 10 nucleotides matching TRBD1. With 4 bases clipped from V and 4 bases from J, the junction kept 4 bases outside the gene matches. The CDR3 extends over 14 amino acids. Per germline, CDR1 SGHNT and CDR2 YYREEE (reference sequence). The CDR3, as DNA: TGTGCCAGCAGCAGCCGGGACAGGGGAGAGACCCAGTACTTC. This gives the protein CASSSRDRGETQYF. Full variable domain (outside the CDR3, taken from reference TRBV5-4 and TRBJ2-5): ETGVTQSPTHLIKTRGQQVTLRCSSQSGHNTVSWYQQALGQGPQFIFQYYREEENGRGNFPPRFSGLQFPNYSSELNVNALELDDSALYLCASSSRDRGETQYFGPGTRLLVL.

The genes are TRBV12-5 and TRBJ2-7, with 7 positions matching TRBD2. There are 16 residues in the CDR3. Germline CDR1 is LGHNT and CDR2 is FRNRAP. V trimming: 4 bases; J trimming: 5 bases; junction bases outside the gene matches: 14. The CDR3 DNA is TGTGCTAGTGGTTCCCTCTTAGCGGGCCTAAACAACGAGCAGTACTTC. Translation: CASGSLLAGLNNEQYF.

The genes are TRBV6-4 and TRBJ1-3, with 7 positions matching TRBD1. CDR1 is MRHNA and CDR2 is SNTAGT in the germline V gene. This CDR3 is 18 amino acids long. The V gene end was trimmed by 5 bases and the J gene end by 4 bases; junction bases not matched to a gene: 17. The CDR3 DNA reads TGTGCCAGCAGTCCGGCTGCCTACAGGGGTATTGCCGGAAACACCATATATTTT. Protein sequence: CASSPAAYRGIAGNTIYF.

The rearrangement joins TRBV11-2 to TRBJ2-3; 9 nucleotides align to TRBD1. The CDR3 is 14 amino acids. Germline V gene lookup returns CDR1 SGHAT and CDR2 FQNNGV. Trimming took 5 bases from V and 7 from J; bases not matched to a gene: 7. CDR3 sequence: CASSPGQGIHTQYF. CDR3 nucleotides: TGTGCCAGCAGCCCCGGACAGGGGATACATACGCAGTATTTT.

The sample holds one count of this clone. The chain's CDR3 is CASSPRGNEQYF. The CDR3 bases are TGTGCCAGCAGCCCCAGGGGAAACGAGCAGTACTTC. This rearrangement joins TRBV7-8 to TRBJ2-7; perhaps TRBD1 as D (6 bases). With 5 bases removed from V and 5 bases from J, the gap between germline ends came to 10 bases. The germline CDR1 and CDR2 sequences are SGHVS and FQNEAQ. CDR3 length equals 12 residues.

This clone was counted a few times. The V call is TRBV9, the J call TRBJ1-3, with TRBD1 matching over 8 bases. Trimming cost V 3 bases and J 8 bases; bases outside gene matches: 16. Germline-derived CDR1 and CDR2 are SGDLS and YYNGEE. The CDR3 is made up of 17 amino acids. The CDR3 loop is CASSGAPPRTGIDTIYF. The CDR3 coding sequence is TGTGCCAGCAGCGGGGCCCCCCCAAGGACAGGGATTGACACCATATATTTT.

This chain links TRBV16 with TRBJ1-1; D ambiguous. Trimming shortened V by 4 bases and J by 7 bases, and 16 bases separated the two germline ends. Germline assignment: CDR1 KGHSY and CDR2 FQNENV. There are 14 residues in the CDR3. CDR3 region: CASSPGMDYDEAFF. The CDR3 DNA is TGTGCCAGCAGCCCCGGGATGGACTATGATGAAGCTTTCTTT.

This clone showed up just once. The CDR3 nucleotides are TGCGCCAGCAGCCAACCACAGGGGGGAACTGAAGCTTTCTTT. Encoded protein: CASSQPQGGTEAFF. V gene TRBV5-1 combines with J gene TRBJ1-1; TRBD1 matches 8 bases. The germline V gene encodes CDR1 SGHRS and CDR2 YFSETQ. V was clipped by 4 bases and J by 5 bases; unmatched bases: 7. The length of the CDR3 is 14 residues.

V gene TRBV29-1 combines with J gene TRBJ2-1, with D perhaps matching TRBD1 (5 bases). The CDR3 runs 12 residues. Germline V lookup: CDR1 SQVTM, CDR2 ANQGSEA. The V end was cut by 4 bases, the J end by 6 bases, with 10 bases between. CDR3 region: CSVGQGSNEQFF. DNA of the CDR3: TGCAGCGTTGGCCAGGGTAGCAATGAGCAGTTCTTC.

This clone was recorded only once. The chain is built from TRBV5-6 and TRBJ2-4; D perhaps matches TRBD1 (5 bases). V was trimmed by 0 bases and J by 0 bases, leaving 10 bases between them. Germline CDR1 is SGHDT and CDR2 is YYEEEE. The CDR3 totals 16 residues. CDR3 protein: CASSLGGELAKNIQYF. CDR3 sequence (DNA): TGTGCCAGCAGCTTGGGGGGCGAGCTAGCCAAAAACATTCAGTACTTC.

The chain has TRBV2 and TRBJ2-3; D remains unclear. V lost 7 bases and J lost 5, with 19 bases in between. Looked up from germline, CDR1 is SNHLY and CDR2 is FYNNEI. This CDR3 has 15 amino acids. The CDR3 coding sequence is TGTGCCAGCAAAGCCTCTAGACCAGCCATAGATACGCAGTATTTT. It is translated as CASKASRPAIDTQYF.

The CDR3 reads CASSIGGPGVNTEAFF. The CDR3 DNA follows: TGTGCCAGTAGTATAGGGGGGCCAGGGGTGAACACTGAAGCTTTCTTT. The chain carries TRBV19 and TRBJ1-1; possible D gene TRBD1, 6 bases. The CDR3 has 16 residues. The V gene's germline CDR1 is LNHDA and CDR2 SQIVND (reference sequence). V lost 1 base and J lost 0, with 12 bases in between.